Included here is one T cell receptor (beta chain) sequence, with context. This sample is part of a study of blood T cell repertoires in COVID-19. Across the study: Sources were T cells, B-cell-depleted T cells, or PBMCs; the material itself was cDNA or gDNA.

The data were produced by immunoSEQ multiplex PCR, yet TCRdb's version contains in-frame clones alone and is incomplete. Among hundreds of thousands of clones listed, about 88% were seen once. V shed 5 bases and J 4 bases; nucleotides not matched to a gene: 3. The CDR3 has 14 residues. CDR1 MNHEY and CDR2 SMNVEV come from the germline V gene (reference sequence). Material for sequencing was peripheral blood. The clonotype originates from a woman between 40 and 50 years old who had recovered from COVID-19. The chain joins TRBV27 to TRBJ2-7; 12 nucleotides match TRBD1. CDR3 sequence (DNA): TGTGCCAGCAGTCGGGACAGGGGGCTATACGAGCAGTACTTC. This sequence encodes CASSRDRGLYEQYF.